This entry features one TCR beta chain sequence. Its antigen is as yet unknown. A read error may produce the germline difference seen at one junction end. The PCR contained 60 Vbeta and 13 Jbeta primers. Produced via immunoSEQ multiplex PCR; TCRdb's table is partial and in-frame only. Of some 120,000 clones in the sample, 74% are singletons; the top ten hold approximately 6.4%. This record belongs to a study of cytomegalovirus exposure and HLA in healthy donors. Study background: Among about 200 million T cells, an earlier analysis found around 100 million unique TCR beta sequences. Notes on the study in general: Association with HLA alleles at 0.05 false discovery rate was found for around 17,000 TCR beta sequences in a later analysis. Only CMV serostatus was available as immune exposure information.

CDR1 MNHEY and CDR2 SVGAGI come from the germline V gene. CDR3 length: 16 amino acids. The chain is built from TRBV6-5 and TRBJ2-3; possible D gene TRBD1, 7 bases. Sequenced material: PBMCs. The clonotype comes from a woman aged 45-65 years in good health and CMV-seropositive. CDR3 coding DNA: TGTGCCTGCAGTTACCCAGCAGGGGGGCTCACAGATACGCAGTATTTT. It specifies CACSYPAGGLTDTQYF.